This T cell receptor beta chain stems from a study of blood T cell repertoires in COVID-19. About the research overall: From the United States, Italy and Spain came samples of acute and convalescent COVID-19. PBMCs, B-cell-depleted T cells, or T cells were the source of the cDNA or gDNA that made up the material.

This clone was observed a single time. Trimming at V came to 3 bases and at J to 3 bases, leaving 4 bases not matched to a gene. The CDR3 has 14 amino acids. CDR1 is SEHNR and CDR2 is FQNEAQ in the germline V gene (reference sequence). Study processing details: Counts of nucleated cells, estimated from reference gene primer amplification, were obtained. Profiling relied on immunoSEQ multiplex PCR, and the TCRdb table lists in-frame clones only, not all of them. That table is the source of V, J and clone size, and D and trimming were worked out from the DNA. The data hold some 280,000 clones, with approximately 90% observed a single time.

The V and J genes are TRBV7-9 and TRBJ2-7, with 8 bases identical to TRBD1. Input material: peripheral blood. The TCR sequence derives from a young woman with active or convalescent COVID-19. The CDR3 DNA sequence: TGTGCCAGCAGCTTGACGACAGGGGTCTACGAGCAGTACTTC. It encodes CASSLTTGVYEQYF.